Shown below are 14 T cell receptor beta chains from a single sample sequenced in a study of early T cells in non-severe SARS-CoV-2 infection. From the 5' RACE reads, TCRdb called clonotypes with MiXCR, one entry per CDR3 protein. The repertoire holds approximately 89,000 distinct CDR3 sequences, with around 15% as singletons. What was sequenced was whole blood. The source of these receptors is an adult who was a healthcare worker with PCR-confirmed SARS-CoV-2 infection or an uninfected control (not recorded which).

About this clonotype itself: Possible read error: a much larger clone is one base away. The CDR3 loop is CASSFRSTGQNEQYF. DNA for the CDR3: TGTGCCAGCAGCTTTCGGTCCACAGGCCAAAACGAGCAGTACTTC. The chain recombines TRBV7-9 with TRBJ2-7, with a possible D match to TRBD1 (5 bases). Trimming removed 3 bases from V and 5 bases from J, with 17 bases in between. Germline CDR1 is SEHNR and CDR2 is FQNEAQ (reference sequence). The CDR3 has 15 amino acids.

This clonotype turned up a few times. The chain carries TRBV7-9 and TRBJ2-1, with TRBD2 identical over 10 bases. This CDR3 has 15 amino acids. V lost 7 bases and J lost 7; bases outside the gene matches: 10. Germline CDR1 reads SEHNR; CDR2 reads FQNEAQ (reference sequence). CDR3 in amino acids: CASKPTSGTMNEQFF. In DNA, the CDR3 is TGTGCCAGCAAACCCACTAGCGGGACTATGAATGAGCAGTTCTTC. The whole variable domain, filled in from reference TRBV7-9 and TRBJ2-1, reads DTGVSQNPRHKITKRGQNVTFRCDPISEHNRLYWYRQTLGQGPEFLTYFQNEAQLEKSRLLSDRFSAERPKGSFSTLEIQRTEQGDSAMYLCASKPTSGTMNEQFFGPGTRLTVL.

V gene TRBV12-3 or TRBV12-4 combines with J gene TRBJ1-6; D gene uncertain. The CDR3 runs to 16 residues. Trimming left V 1 base short and J 10 bases short, with 17 bases between. The CDR3 is CASSLGHNQKGSPLHF. The DNA for the CDR3 is TGTGCCAGCAGTTTAGGACACAATCAAAAGGGATCACCCCTCCACTTT.

The J gene is TRBJ2-3, the V gene TRBV21-1; TRBD1 is taken as the D call from the table, unchecked against the DNA. TRBV21-1 is reported as a pseudogene. CDR3 length: 16 amino acids. The CDR3 here is CASSPPRAGPTDTQYF. The CDR3, as DNA: TGTGCCAGCAGCCCGCCGCGTGCGGGGCCCACAGATACGCAGTATTTT.

This clonotype showed up just a few times. The V call is TRBV3-1, the J call TRBJ1-6; D is undetermined. CDR1 LGHDT and CDR2 YNNKEL come from the germline V gene (reference sequence). The V gene lost 0 bases and the J gene lost 0 bases, with 12 bases spanning the gap. CDR3 length: 18 residues. CDR3 DNA sequence: TGTGCCAGCAGCCAAGATATGGCACTAACCTCCTATAATTCACCCCTCCACTTT. Translation gives CASSQDMALTSYNSPLHF. Using reference TRBV3-1 and TRBJ1-6 for the parts outside the CDR3, the full variable domain is DTAVSQTPKYLVTQMGNDKSIKCEQNLGHDTMYWYKQDSKKFLKIMFSYNNKELIINETVPNRFSPKSPDKAHLNLHINSLELGDSAVYFCASSQDMALTSYNSPLHFGNGTRLTVT.

This clonotype was counted many times. V and J are TRBV2 and TRBJ2-1; the match to TRBD2 covers 14 bases. Germline V gives CDR1 SNHLY, CDR2 FYNNEI. The V gene end was trimmed by 8 bases and the J gene end by 3 bases; junction bases not matched to a gene: 15. CDR3 size: 19 residues. For the CDR3, the DNA is TGTGCCAGCTGCAGACCCGGGACTAGCGGGAGTAAAGGCTACAATGAGCAGTTCTTC. Its protein is CASCRPGTSGSKGYNEQFF.

This clonotype was seen more than once but under ten times. The V gene is TRBV6-1, the J gene TRBJ1-2, with D unresolved. Looked up from germline, CDR1 is MNHNS and CDR2 is SASEGT. Trimming cost V 5 bases and J 4 bases, with 11 bases left between them. The CDR3 totals 13 residues. The CDR3 nucleotides are TGTGCCAGCAGTACAACGGGGTTCTATGGCTACACCTTC. Translation: CASSTTGFYGYTF.

At least ten counts were recorded for this clonotype. The J gene is TRBJ2-5, the V gene TRBV5-1; no definite D call. CDR1 SGHRS and CDR2 YFSETQ come from the germline V gene. The CDR3 length is 15 residues. V lost 0 bases, J lost 1 base, and 10 bases lay in between. The CDR3 protein is CASSLVSLPQETQYF. The CDR3, as DNA: TGCGCCAGCAGCTTGGTTAGCCTCCCCCAAGAGACCCAGTACTTC. Variable domain in full (rest from reference TRBV5-1 and TRBJ2-5): KAGVTQTPRYLIKTRGQQVTLSCSPISGHRSVSWYQQTPGQGLQFLFEYFSETQRNKGNFPGRFSGRQFSNSRSEMNVSTLELGDSALYLCASSLVSLPQETQYFGPGTRLLVL.

This clonotype was seen a handful of times. J is TRBJ1-5 and V is TRBV15; TRBD1 is a possible D gene (5 bases). The germline V gene encodes CDR1 LNHNV and CDR2 YYDKDF (reference sequence). The CDR3 has 15 residues. The V gene lost 0 bases and the J gene lost 3 bases, with 9 bases spanning the gap. For the CDR3, the DNA is TGTGCCACCAGCAGAGATCCAGGGAACAATCAGCCCCAGCATTTT. Translated: CATSRDPGNNQPQHF. Using reference TRBV15 and TRBJ1-5 for the parts outside the CDR3, the full variable domain is DAMVIQNPRYQVTQFGKPVTLSCSQTLNHNVMYWYQQKSSQAPKLLFHYYDKDFNNEADTPDNFQSRRPNTSFCFLDIRSPGLGDTAMYLCATSRDPGNNQPQHFGDGTRLSIL.

The rearrangement links TRBV10-3 to TRBJ1-1, with TRBD1 as a possible D gene (6 bases). Germline V gene data show CDR1 as ENHRY and CDR2 as SYGVKD. This CDR3 is built from 11 residues. V lost 7 bases to trimming and J lost 6 bases, with 9 bases between them. In nucleotides, the CDR3 is TGTGCCATCAAGGAGGGGGCTGAAGCTTTCTTT. This gives the protein CAIKEGAEAFF.

This clonotype was counted ten times or more. The V and J genes are TRBV7-6 and TRBJ2-1; TRBD2 might be the D (5 bases). The ends were cut back, 0 bases at V and 4 bases at J, with 13 bases in the middle. CDR1 SGHVS and CDR2 FNYEAQ come from the germline V gene. CDR3 length: 16 residues. CDR3 region: CASSLARAENYNEQFF. Written as DNA, the CDR3 is TGTGCCAGCAGCTTAGCGAGAGCGGAGAATTACAATGAGCAGTTCTTC.

The chain combines TRBV2 with TRBJ2-7; TRBD2 might be the D (5 bases). The CDR3 covers 14 residues. Germline V gives CDR1 SNHLY, CDR2 FYNNEI. The V end lost 0 bases, the J end lost 3 bases, and 9 bases lay between the germline ends. The CDR3 nucleotides are TGTGCCAGCAGTGAAGCCGAGGGTAGCTACGAGCAGTACTTC. Its protein product is CASSEAEGSYEQYF.

This clonotype was counted a few times. The gene calls are TRBV4-1 and TRBJ2-7; D is uncertain. Per the germline V gene, CDR1 is MGHRA and CDR2 is YSYEKL. CDR3 length: 14 residues. Trimming cost V 1 base and J 3 bases, with 10 bases left between them. CDR3 region: CASSQGVPDYEQYF. DNA for the CDR3: TGCGCCAGCAGCCAAGGTGTGCCTGACTACGAGCAGTACTTC.

This clonotype was seen at least ten times. In nucleotides, the CDR3 is TGCAGCGTCGGGGAGGACTCCTACGAGCAGTACTTC. Protein product: CSVGEDSYEQYF. The rearrangement links TRBV29-1 to TRBJ2-7; weak D call: TRBD2 (6 bases). The CDR3 sequence is 12 residues long. Germline V gene data show CDR1 as SQVTM and CDR2 as ANQGSEA. Between the trimmed V and J ends, which lost 6 bases and 0 bases, there was a span of 9 bases.